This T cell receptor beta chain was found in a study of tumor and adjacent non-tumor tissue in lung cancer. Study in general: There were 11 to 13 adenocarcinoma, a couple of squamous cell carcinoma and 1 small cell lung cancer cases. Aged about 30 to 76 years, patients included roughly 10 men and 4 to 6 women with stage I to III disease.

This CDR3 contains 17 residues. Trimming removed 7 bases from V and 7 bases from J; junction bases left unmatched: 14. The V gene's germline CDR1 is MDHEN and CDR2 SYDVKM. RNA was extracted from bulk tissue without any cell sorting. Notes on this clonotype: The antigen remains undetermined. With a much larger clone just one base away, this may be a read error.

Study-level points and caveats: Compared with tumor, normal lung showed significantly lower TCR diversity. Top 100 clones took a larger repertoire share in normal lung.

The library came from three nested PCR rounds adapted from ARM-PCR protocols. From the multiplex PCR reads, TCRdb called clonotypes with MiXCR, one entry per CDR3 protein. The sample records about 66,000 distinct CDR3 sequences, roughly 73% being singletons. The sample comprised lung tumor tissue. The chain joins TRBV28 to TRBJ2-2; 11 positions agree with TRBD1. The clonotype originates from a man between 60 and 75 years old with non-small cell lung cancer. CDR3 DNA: TGTGCCAGCAAATCCGGGACAGGGGGTATTAGCATCGGGGAGCTGTTTTTT. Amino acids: CASKSGTGGISIGELFF.